A single sample is the source of the 16 T cell receptor beta chains below, sequenced in a study of spatial heterogeneity in lung cancer. Time point of the sample: sample taken at primary tumor resection. In TCRdb, the 5' RACE reads were re-called with MiXCR into one record per CDR3 protein. The sample lists under 40,000 distinct CDR3 sequences, approximately 5.6% occurring once. Sequences were derived from PBMCs, sampled at surgery. These receptors all stem from a female donor with early-stage non-small cell lung cancer.

The genes are TRBV10-1 and TRBJ2-3, with D tentatively TRBD1 or TRBD2 (6 bases each). The germline V gene encodes CDR1 WNHNN and CDR2 SYGVQD (reference sequence). V lost 5 bases and J 2 bases, leaving 14 bases between the germline ends. The CDR3 totals 15 residues. The chain's CDR3 is CASSRGDPSTDTQYF. DNA for the CDR3: TGCGCCAGCAGTAGGGGGGACCCCTCCACAGATACGCAGTATTTT.

This clonotype has a count of ten or more. V is TRBV20-1 and J is TRBJ2-7; D is possibly TRBD2 (5 bases). CDR1 and CDR2 (germline): DFQATT, SNEGSKA (reference sequence). This CDR3 is built from 14 residues. The V gene lost 6 bases and the J gene lost 2 bases, with 17 bases spanning the gap. CDR3 DNA sequence: TGCAGTGCGCATACGGACTTCACCCCCTACGAGCAGTACTTC. Its translation is CSAHTDFTPYEQYF.

This clonotype was counted only a few times. The chain links TRBV18 to TRBJ2-1; D tentatively fits TRBD1 or TRBD2 (5 bases each). The V end lost 0 bases, the J end lost 6 bases, and 15 bases lay between the germline ends. The CDR3 sequence is 16 residues long. From germline, CDR1 is KGHSH and CDR2 LQKENI. CDR3 in DNA: TGTGCCAGCTCACCACCGGGACCACGACTCATCAATGAGCAGTTCTTC. Translated, it gives CASSPPGPRLINEQFF.

The V call is TRBV5-4, the J call TRBJ2-1; 9 bases line up with TRBD2. With 4 bases clipped from V and 3 bases from J, the junction kept 8 bases outside the gene matches. CDR3 length equals 16 residues. Germline assignment: CDR1 SGHNT and CDR2 YYREEE (reference sequence). The chain's CDR3 is CASSLPGSGGYNEQFF. The CDR3 region has the DNA TGTGCCAGCAGCCTCCCTGGTAGCGGGGGCTACAATGAGCAGTTCTTC.

In this sample, this clonotype turned up many times. The V and J genes are TRBV9 and TRBJ1-1, with TRBD1 as a possible D gene (5 bases). Germline lookup yields CDR1 SGDLS and CDR2 YYNGEE. Trimming took 4 bases from V and 1 from J, leaving 14 bases between them. The CDR3 is made up of 15 amino acids. The CDR3: CASSSGTLGNTEAFF. As DNA, the CDR3 is TGTGCCAGCAGCTCGGGGACCTTAGGGAACACTGAAGCTTTCTTT.

This clonotype was observed many times. The chain carries TRBV24-1 and TRBJ2-5; 7 nucleotides match TRBD1. The CDR3 spans 15 residues. CDR1 is KGHDR, CDR2 SFDVKD, per germline. V lost 4 bases and J lost 0; bases outside the gene matches: 4. CDR3 region: CATSDPDRYQETQYF. The CDR3 region has the DNA TGTGCCACCAGTGACCCGGACAGGTACCAAGAGACCCAGTACTTC.

This clonotype came up many times. J is TRBJ1-1 and V is TRBV29-1; TRBD1 agrees at 9 bases. The J segment lost 1 base and the V segment lost 6 bases, leaving 3 bases of the junction unmatched. The V gene's germline CDR1 is SQVTM and CDR2 ANQGSEA. This CDR3 comprises 13 residues. The CDR3 loop reads CSVVQGANTEAFF. In DNA, the CDR3 is TGCAGCGTCGTACAGGGGGCGAACACTGAAGCTTTCTTT. The full variable domain, its missing parts supplied by reference TRBV29-1 and TRBJ1-1, is SAVISQKPSRDICQRGTSLTIQCQVDSQVTMMFWYRQQPGQSLTLIATANQGSEATYESGFVIDKFPISRPNLTFSTLTVSNMSPEDSSIYLCSVVQGANTEAFFGQGTRLTVV.

This clonotype was observed many times. The V gene is TRBV4-1, the J gene TRBJ2-7, with D possibly TRBD1 on 7 matching bases. V gave up 2 bases and J gave up 3 bases, with 11 bases separating them. Per the germline V gene, CDR1 is MGHRA and CDR2 is YSYEKL. CDR3 length: 14 residues. The CDR3 sequence: CASSQHQGGYEQYF. DNA for the CDR3: TGCGCCAGCAGCCAACACCAGGGGGGCTACGAGCAGTACTTC.

This clonotype was seen many times. The V and J genes are TRBV5-1 and TRBJ2-4; TRBD1 matches 10 bases. The V and J ends lost 4 bases and 8 bases, in that order; junction bases with no gene match: 9. Per the germline V gene, CDR1 is SGHRS and CDR2 is YFSETQ. CDR3 length equals 15 residues. The chain's CDR3 is CASSRGTGDIDIQYF. In DNA form, the CDR3 reads TGCGCCAGCAGCAGAGGGACAGGGGATATCGACATTCAGTACTTC.

This clonotype has a count of ten or more. The chain couples TRBV5-1 to TRBJ2-5; D possibly corresponds to TRBD1 (6 bases). Germline V CDR1 and CDR2: SGHRS, YFSETQ. V was clipped by 1 base and J by 5 bases, with 6 bases between them. The CDR3 contains 12 residues. As DNA, the CDR3 is TGCGCCAGCAGCTTGAGGGGGGAGACCCAGTACTTC. It yields the protein CASSLRGETQYF.

The chain has TRBV5-6 and TRBJ1-2; 7 nucleotides line up with TRBD1. The germline V gene has CDR1 SGHDT and CDR2 YYEEEE. Losses at the gene ends were 4 bases for V and 5 bases for J; bases not matched to a gene: 11. This CDR3 contains 15 residues. The CDR3 bases are TGTGCCAGCAGCCTAGGACAGGCCAGCCTATATGGCTACACCTTC. As protein: CASSLGQASLYGYTF.

This clonotype was counted ten times or more. V and J are TRBV5-3 and TRBJ1-2, with D possibly matching TRBD1 (5 bases). TRBV5-3 is designated an ORF whose function remains uncertain. This CDR3 contains 14 residues. V was pared by 2 bases and J by 7 bases, with 15 bases between. CDR3 loop: CARSFQGRVCGYTF. The CDR3, as DNA: TGTGCCAGAAGCTTCCAGGGAAGAGTTTGTGGCTACACCTTC.

This clonotype was seen only once. This may be a read error: a much more frequent sequence differs by one nucleotide. The chain recombines TRBV5-1 with TRBJ2-3; D perhaps matches TRBD1 (5 bases). The end of the DNA fits TRBJ1-5 better, so the J call may be wrong. This CDR3 spans 15 amino acids. Germline V gene data show CDR1 as SGHRS and CDR2 as YFSETQ. CDR3 residues: CASSPSGLAGYTQHF. The CDR3 DNA reads TGCGCCAGCAGCCCCTCGGGACTAGCGGGGTATACGCAGCATTTT.

This clonotype was recorded many times. The chain carries TRBV6-2 or TRBV6-3 and TRBJ2-7, with D possibly being TRBD2 (6 bases). Germline V gene sequence: CDR1 MNHEY, CDR2 SVGEGT. The length of the CDR3 is 16 residues. The V gene lost 5 bases and the J gene lost 5 bases, with 22 bases spanning the gap. The CDR3, as DNA: TGTGCCAGCAGTCCGGGACTGGTGCCTCCTAGGGACGAGCAGTACTTC. Its translation is CASSPGLVPPRDEQYF.

This clonotype came up many times. The gene calls are TRBV11-2 and TRBJ2-5; D uncertain. The CDR3 consists of 15 residues. Germline V CDR1 and CDR2: SGHAT, FQNNGV. Trimming cost V 3 bases and J 0 bases, with 11 bases left between them. The CDR3 DNA sequence: TGTGCCAGCAGCTTGGATGGCAGCTACCAAGAGACCCAGTACTTC. Translation gives CASSLDGSYQETQYF.

There are a few counts of this clonotype. This rearrangement joins TRBV12-3 or TRBV12-4 to TRBJ1-4; tentative D call: TRBD1 (6 bases). The CDR3 is made up of 16 amino acids. V lost 3 bases and J 5 bases, leaving 16 bases between the germline ends. Here the CDR3 reads CASSFQVGTPNEKLFF. In DNA, the CDR3 is TGTGCCAGCAGTTTTCAGGTCGGGACACCCAATGAAAAACTGTTTTTT.